One sample yielded the 3 T cell receptor beta chains listed below, sequenced in a study of control samples from healthy donors and cancer patients. TCRdb keeps only in-frame clones here, not all; method: immunoSEQ multiplex PCR. The sample carries 100,000 or so clones, about four fifths recorded once. Sample: blood. The origin of the receptors is a woman in her 30s in good health.

This sequence joins TRBV7-2 and TRBJ1-6; D possibly corresponds to TRBD1 (6 bases). CDR3 length: 17 residues. Germline-derived CDR1 and CDR2 are SGHTA and FQGNSA. The V end was cut by 5 bases, the J end by 6 bases, with 20 bases between. This chain's CDR3 is CASSVRKFRGGNSPLHF. CDR3 in DNA: TGTGCCAGCAGCGTGCGAAAATTCAGGGGCGGTAATTCACCCCTCCACTTT.

The chain couples TRBV6-2 or TRBV6-3 to TRBJ1-1, with D perhaps TRBD1 (6 bases). Between the trimmed V and J ends, which lost 3 bases and 0 bases, there was a span of 8 bases. Germline CDR1 is MNHEY and CDR2 is SVGEGT. The CDR3 is 14 residues long. Here the CDR3 reads CASSYGGLNTEAFF. The CDR3 DNA is TGTGCCAGCAGTTATGGGGGCCTGAACACTGAAGCTTTCTTT.

This clone was seen a handful of times. This chain connects TRBV19 to TRBJ1-1; D is uncertain. This CDR3 is 16 amino acids long. V lost 6 bases to trimming and J lost 0 bases, with 17 bases between them. Looked up from germline, CDR1 is LNHDA and CDR2 is SQIVND (reference sequence). CDR3 in DNA: TGTGCCAGTAGCACACCCAATAAGGGTATGAACACTGAAGCTTTCTTT. It specifies CASSTPNKGMNTEAFF.